This TCR beta chain came from a study of PD-L1 blockade in urothelial cancer. Time point in this sample: peripheral blood 6 weeks after treatment start. The data were produced by immunoSEQ multiplex PCR, yet TCRdb's version contains in-frame clones alone and is incomplete. The repertoire includes around 93,000 clones, less than 85% of them detected once, and over 7.5% sits in the top ten. V lost 6 bases and J lost 5; bases outside the gene matches: 6. This CDR3 region has 15 residues. Germline V gives CDR1 SNHLY, CDR2 FYNNEI. This TCR derives from a man aged 65-85 years with urothelial cancer. The chain is built from TRBV2 and TRBJ2-5; 13 nucleotides line up with TRBD2. The specimen comprised PBMCs, sampled around atezolizumab (anti-PD-L1) treatment. CDR3 amino acids: CASRGTSGARETQYF. CDR3 bases: TGTGCCAGCAGGGGGACTAGCGGGGCCCGGGAGACCCAGTACTTC.